This TCR beta chain came from a study of cytomegalovirus exposure and HLA in healthy donors. Findings and caveats of the study: TCR beta sequences numbering around 15,000 were associated with HLA alleles at 0.05 false discovery rate in a later analysis.

PCR used 60 Vbeta primers and 13 Jbeta primers. Data came from immunoSEQ multiplex PCR; TCRdb stores just in-frame clones and leaves some out. Of about 180,000 clones detected, 65% to 80% appear once; the ten largest clones hold roughly 3%. Looked up from germline, CDR1 is MDHEN and CDR2 is SYDVKM. The V gene end was trimmed by 5 bases and the J gene end by 5 bases; junction bases not matched to a gene: 9. The CDR3 is 16 residues long. Worth noting for this clone: Its antigen is not known.

Sample: PBMCs. This chain uses TRBV28 with TRBJ2-1, with TRBD1 matching 10 bases. This clonotype was obtained from a woman in her forties or fifties in good health and CMV-seropositive. The CDR3 loop reads CASSHSGQGRNNEQFF. The CDR3 coding sequence is TGTGCCAGCAGTCACTCGGGACAGGGGCGGAACAATGAGCAGTTCTTC. The variable domain in full, completed from reference TRBV28 and TRBJ2-1, reads DVKVTQSSRYLVKRTGEKVFLECVQDMDHENMFWYRQDPGLGLRLIYFSYDVKMKEKGDIPEGYSVSREKKERFSLILESASTNQTSMYLCASSHSGQGRNNEQFFGPGTRLTVL.